This is a list of T cell receptor beta chains from one sample in a study of early T cells in non-severe SARS-CoV-2 infection. Each CDR3 protein gets one entry after TCRdb re-called the 5' RACE reads with MiXCR. The sample has tens of thousands of distinct CDR3 sequences, around 12% seen once. The starting material was whole blood, obtained at baseline. The source of these receptors is an adult who was a healthcare worker with PCR-confirmed SARS-CoV-2 infection or an uninfected control (not recorded which). Each CDR3 is given with its conserved first and last residue. A D gene is named only where the DNA matches it firmly. The size of a clone is reported for some rows only, either as once, few or many, or as a class for expanded clones.

v_gene,abundance,j_gene,d_gene,CDR3nt,CDR3aa
TRBV27,many,TRBJ2-2,.,TGTGCCAGCAGTTTATCGATTAGGATAGGGGAGCTGTTTTTT,CASSLSIRIGELFF
TRBV28,few,TRBJ2-1,.,TGTGCCAGCAGTTTAGTGAGCTCCTACAATGAGCAGTTCTTC,CASSLVSSYNEQFF
TRBV5-8,few,TRBJ2-3,.,TGTGCCAGCAGCTTGACGGACACAGGAACGCAGTATTTT,CASSLTDTGTQYF
TRBV7-2,.,TRBJ2-7,.,TGTGCCAGCAGCTTACGCGGAGCCTACGAGCAGTACTTC,CASSLRGAYEQYF
TRBV5-1,once,TRBJ2-2,.,TGCGCCAGCAGCTTGGCCGGGACCAGGGAGCTGTTTTTT,CASSLAGTRELFF
TRBV5-1,many,TRBJ1-2,.,TGCGCCAGCAGCTGGGGACCAGACTATGGCTACACCTTC,CASSWGPDYGYTF
TRBV4-1,few,TRBJ1-2,.,TGCGCCAGCAGCCTTCCGGGCCTCTATGGCTACACCTTC,CASSLPGLYGYTF
TRBV2,.,TRBJ2-3,TRBD2,TGTGCCAGCAGCTACCTAGCGGGGGCCGCTTCTAGCACAGATACGCAGTATTTT,CASSYLAGAASSTDTQYF
TRBV20-1,few,TRBJ2-5,TRBD1,TGCAGTGCTAGGAGGGGGCGCCAGTTGAGGACCCAGTACTTC,CSARRGRQLRTQYF
TRBV4-3,.,TRBJ1-5,.,TGCGCCAGCAGTCCCCGACAGGACGGCGGCCCCCAGCATTTT,CASSPRQDGGPQHF
TRBV11-2,.,TRBJ2-6,.,TGTGCCAGCAGCTTAAGAGTGAGCGGGGCCAACGTCCTGACTTTC,CASSLRVSGANVLTF
TRBV5-1,.,TRBJ1-3,.,TGCGCCAGCAGCTTGGCCTTAGGGGAGGCTGAGACCATATATTTT,CASSLALGEAETIYF
TRBV10-1,.,TRBJ2-7,.,TGCGCCAGCAGTGAGGGGACCCTGACGGGGGAGCAGTACTTC,CASSEGTLTGEQYF
TRBV11-1,.,TRBJ1-2,.,TGTGCCAGCAGCAGGGAAAACTATGGCTACACCTTC,CASSRENYGYTF
TRBV11-2,many,TRBJ2-4,TRBD2,TGTGCCAGCAGCGGACTAGGAGGAGCCAAAAACATTCAGTACTTC,CASSGLGGAKNIQYF
TRBV27,.,TRBJ2-6,.,TGTGCCAGCAGTAGGACAGCCGGAGCGTCTGGGGCCAACGTCCTGACTTTC,CASSRTAGASGANVLTF
TRBV6-4,few,TRBJ2-4,.,TGTGCCAGCAGGGGTGGACTAGCCAAAAACATTCAGTACTTC,CASRGGLAKNIQYF
TRBV28,.,TRBJ2-5,TRBD2,TGTGCCAGCCTTAATACCGTAGCGGGGAGAGAGACCCAGTACTTC,CASLNTVAGRETQYF
TRBV7-2,.,TRBJ2-3,TRBD2,TGTGCCAGCAGCTTAGCGGCTAGCGGGGGGGCATGGGATACGCAGTATTTT,CASSLAASGGAWDTQYF
TRBV24-1,.,TRBJ2-3,.,TGTGCCACCGCCTTGGGGGGTTCAGATACGCAGTATTTT,CATALGGSDTQYF
TRBV29-1,few,TRBJ2-3,TRBD1,TGCAGCGTGAGAGGTGGGGACAGGGCCTACACAGATACGCAGTATTTT,CSVRGGDRAYTDTQYF
TRBV25-1,few,TRBJ2-6,TRBD1,TGTGCCAGCAGTGGATCCGGGACAGGGTCTACAACTGGGGCCAACGTCCTGACTTTC,CASSGSGTGSTTGANVLTF
TRBV14,few,TRBJ1-1,.,TGTGCCAGCAGCCCAATGGGCAGGGGAATCTACACTGAAGCTTTCTTT,CASSPMGRGIYTEAFF
TRBV18,.,TRBJ1-1,.,TGTGCCAGCTCACCTCGGGGAGACTCGAACACTGAAGCTTTCTTT,CASSPRGDSNTEAFF